This TCR beta chain was found in a study of blood T cell repertoires in COVID-19. Study as a whole: The United States, Italy and Spain were the sources of the acute and convalescent COVID-19 samples.

Repertoires were generated with immunoSEQ multiplex PCR, while TCRdb's copy carries only in-frame clones and drops some. This sample carries 90,000 to 130,000 clones, 72% of them seen once, and the ten largest clones take about 8.3%. The V end lost 7 bases, the J end lost 7 bases, and 14 bases lay between the germline ends. CDR3 length equals 13 residues. Germline-derived CDR1 and CDR2 are MNHEY and SMNVEV (reference sequence). The clonotype originates from a woman aged 55-69 years with acute or convalescent COVID-19. This sequence joins TRBV27 and TRBJ1-3; D ambiguous. Material: peripheral blood. The DNA of the CDR3 is TGTGCCAGCAACTATGAATCGGGGAACACCATATATTTT. Protein: CASNYESGNTIYF.